This note documents a single TCR beta chain sequence. This clone was recorded only once. Its antigen remains unidentified. One base away there is no much larger clone; base qualities are not given. The V end gives up 6 bases and the J end 4 bases, leaving 10 bases in the junction not matched to a gene. The germline V gene encodes CDR1 SGHDN and CDR2 FVKESK. The CDR3, from cysteine to phenylalanine, totals 15 residues. Of all the DNA, just the CDR3 is kept, 45 bases in frame from base 1. TCR beta libraries were generated from genomic DNA with the immunoSEQ kit, following the manufacturer's recommendations. Library preparation used a first multiplex PCR with proprietary primers, then a second PCR adding unique barcodes, with bead cleanups after each round. Each sample batch included a kit-provided positive control reaction and a negative control reaction. The final libraries were assessed on an Agilent 4200 TapeStation D1000 ScreenTape, pooled by volume, and quantified by qPCR. Sequencing was performed on an Illumina NextSeq500 with a MidOutput 150-cycle cartridge, and 156 Read1 and 15 Index1 cycles were run with kit custom primers. The pooled library was loaded at approximately 1.1 pM with an approximately 21% PhiX control spike-in. In the authors' own workflow: Vendor-processed data were analyzed in R, and a clonotype was defined as all T cells sharing the same CDR3 nucleotide sequence. For clone abundance analyses, frequencies were normalized to the 10,000 most abundant clones in each sample. Public T cell clones, which averaged fewer than five per sample, were removed prior to analysis. A difference in abundance of at least 32-fold between compartments was used to define tumor-enriched and baseline blood-enriched clonotypes. Clonotypes expanded or contracted between blood time points were identified with a beta-binomial differential abundance model. The Baroni-Urbani and Buser coefficient was used to measure tumor-blood repertoire similarity, and groups were compared with two-tailed Wilcoxon tests in R. Not all clones reach the TCRdb copy of this immuneACCESS table, which keeps in-frame sequences only. Checked studies attribute under half of the gap to unresolved V genes and leave the rest unexplained. V, J and clone size were drawn from that table, and D and trimming were deduced from the DNA. The sample yields roughly 75,000 clones; roughly 87% were counted once. Of the sample, nearly 6% falls within the top ten clones.

The data stem from a study of radiation and T cells in renal cell carcinoma (dated by TCRdb to 2020 to 2021). Broadly, across the study: Samples came from a clinical trial, in which primary renal cell carcinomas received 15 Gy stereotactic body radiation therapy followed by nephrectomy 4 weeks later. TCR beta sequencing covered some 55 samples in total, comprising approximately 26 tumors and roughly 27 peripheral blood samples. A total of approximately 4 million unique CDR3 nucleotide sequences, encoding roughly 2.7 million unique CDR3 amino acid sequences, were found across all 50 or so samples. The research as a whole found: Effects of radiation dose or scheduling on the TCR repertoire could not be addressed with the single-armed trial design. In blood, the top tumor clonotypes increased from baseline to 2 weeks after radiation and then shrank by 4 weeks, which suggests a temporary expansion of tumor-resident clones. Blood repertoire dynamics were not followed beyond 4 weeks after treatment. Because pretreatment tumor biopsies were not available, the study could not determine whether clonotypes were already present within the tumor at baseline.

The time point label corresponds to: blood 2 weeks post-SBRT. The treatment or condition label of this sample denotes: 15 Gy SBRT to primary tumor, nephrectomy 4 weeks later. To follow tumor-enriched clonotypes, serial peripheral blood was collected from radiation-treated patients at baseline and at 2 weeks and 4 weeks after SBRT. Every patient's renal cell carcinoma showed clear cell pathology. Genomic DNA for TCR sequencing was prepared using the QIAamp DNA Blood Mini Kit (Qiagen). Samples were included in the analyses only if all quality control checks were passed. Recombination joined TRBV14 with TRBJ2-3; 7 junctional bases match TRBD2. Specimen: blood, collected from a patient whose treatment included radiotherapy and nephrectomy. This receptor was identified in a man in his sixties with renal cell carcinoma. This receptor has the CDR3 CASSRRGSAADTQYF. The DNA is TGTGCCAGCAGTCGCCGCGGGAGTGCAGCAGATACGCAGTATTTT.